This note documents a single T cell receptor (beta chain) sequence. This entry comes from a study of blood T cell repertoires in COVID-19. Background on the study: COVID-19 samples, acute and convalescent, were from the United States, Italy and Spain. In each case, the material was cDNA or gDNA derived from T cells, B-cell-depleted T cells, or PBMCs.

Original data processing: Amplification with reference gene primers provided the estimates of nucleated cell counts. Profiled with immunoSEQ multiplex PCR; TCRdb holds only in-frame clones, not every one. That table furnishes V, J and clone size, whereas the DNA furnished D and trimming. The sample carries fewer than 20,000 clones, 91% recorded once. The TCR originated in a human donor in a cohort sampled during active COVID-19. Sequencing was done on a sample of peripheral blood.

Here the CDR3 DNA reads TGTGCCAGTAGTCCTCCGGGACTAGCGGGACCGTGGCAGTACTTC. Translating gives CASSPPGLAGPWQYF. The chain is built from TRBV19 and TRBJ2-7; 13 bases are shared with TRBD2. This CDR3 is built from 15 residues. V shed 5 bases and J 9 bases; nucleotides not matched to a gene: 10. The germline V gene encodes CDR1 LNHDA and CDR2 SQIVND (reference sequence).